This record looks at one TCR beta chain sequence and its context. This clonotype was seen repeatedly, ten times or more. Which antigen it targets is not known. Base-call qualities are not available, and no considerably larger clone is one nucleotide away. This sample stems from a study of early T cells in non-severe SARS-CoV-2 infection (dated by TCRdb to the early 2020s). Concerning the study at large: TCR sequencing used bulk RNA from unsorted whole blood, so alpha and beta chains could not be paired.

A case-control design nested within a healthcare worker cohort in London, UK, was used, with weekly nasopharyngeal swab PCR tests and blood sampling performed. Between 23 and 31 March 2020, the week of the UK lockdown, healthcare workers were enrolled and then followed up weekly for as long as 16 weeks. The library came from 5' RACE. The listed sequencing device is NextSeq 500. Unique molecular identifiers were attached to individual cDNA molecules in the TCR library protocol so that sequencing error and PCR bias could be corrected. Sequencing covered both TCR alpha and beta chains, and within each sample the abundances of alpha and beta sequences were tightly co-correlated. From the authors' description of their analysis: Decombinator V4 was used to annotate the V gene, J gene and CDR3 of the TCR sequences. TCRs were defined as expanded if a significant change between any two time points was detected under a Poisson model with p below 0.0001. Abundances of TCRs were expressed as counts per million after normalisation to the total number of TCRs sequenced in each sample. MAIT TCRs were defined by TRAV1-2 paired with TRAJ12, TRAJ20 or TRAJ33, and iNKT TCRs by TRAV10 paired with TRAJ18. VDJdb, accessed on 1 November 2021, was searched for TCRs annotated for CMV, EBV and SARS-CoV-2, and TCRs annotated for more than one antigen were excluded. TCRdb reran the public reads through fastp at Q25 and MiXCR, keeping productive beta chains. All rows with the same CDR3 protein become a single entry with the most common DNA and genes. None of the V and J calls come from the authors' own analysis; TCRdb made them. Across this sample there are roughly 75,000 distinct CDR3 sequences, with more than 10% seen only once. Around 3.6% of the sample lies in the top ten.

As encoded in the germline V gene, CDR1 is SQVTM while CDR2 is ANQGSEA. The trim is 7 bases for V and 0 bases for J, with a gap of 15 bases between the germline ends. Inclusive of the bounding cysteine and phenylalanine, the CDR3 is 14 residues long. The DNA shown is the 42-base CDR3, in frame from base 1. Study-wide findings and limitations: Matching against VDJdb was skewed toward anti-spike CD8 responses, likely underestimated virus-specific expansions, and missed private and CD4 specificities.

The receptor's source is an adult who was a healthcare worker with PCR-confirmed SARS-CoV-2 infection or an uninfected control (not recorded which). Material: whole blood. The sequence joins TRBV29-1 to TRBJ2-5; a tentative D call is TRBD1 (6 bases match). The DNA is TGCAGCGCCCTTTTGGGGGCCGACCAAGAGACCCAGTACTTC. Translated, it gives CSALLGADQETQYF.